The present TCR beta chain was sequenced within a study of CD8 T cells in ankylosing spondylitis. General study results and limits: Disease-linked clones were found to be CD8+ and relatively rare in peripheral blood.

In the case of this clonotype: Its antigen is not identified.

Quantitative 5'-RACE with molecular barcodes produced the TCR beta libraries. TCRdb re-called the 5' RACE reads through MiXCR, storing one row per CDR3 protein. Of about 340,000 distinct CDR3 sequences in the sample, roughly 15% were seen once. This TCR came from a male donor with ankylosing spondylitis or in good health (not recorded which). The specimen sequenced was blood, either unsorted or a sorted T cell fraction (not recorded which).

The CDR3 bases are TGTGCCAGCAGTTCGGGGAGCACTGAAGCTTTCTTT. This encodes CASSSGSTEAFF. V usage is TRBV12-3 or TRBV12-4 and J usage is TRBJ1-1; D unclear. The CDR3 length is 12 residues. The germline V and J ends were trimmed by 4 bases and 4 bases, with 7 bases remaining between them.